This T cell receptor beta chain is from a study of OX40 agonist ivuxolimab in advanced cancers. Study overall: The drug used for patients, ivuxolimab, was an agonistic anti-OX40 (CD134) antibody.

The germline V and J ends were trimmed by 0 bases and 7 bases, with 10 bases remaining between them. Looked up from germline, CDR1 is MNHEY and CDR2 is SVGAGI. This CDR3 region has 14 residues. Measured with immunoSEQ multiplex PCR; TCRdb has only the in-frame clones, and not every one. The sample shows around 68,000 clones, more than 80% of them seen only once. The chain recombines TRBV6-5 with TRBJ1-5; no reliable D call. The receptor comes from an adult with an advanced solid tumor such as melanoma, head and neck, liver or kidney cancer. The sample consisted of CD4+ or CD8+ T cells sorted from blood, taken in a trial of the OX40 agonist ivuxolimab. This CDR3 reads CASSYSQAEQPQHF. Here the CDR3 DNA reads TGTGCCAGCAGTTACTCCCAGGCCGAGCAGCCCCAGCATTTT.